The 25 T cell receptor beta chains presented below share a single source sample, sequenced in a study of graft-versus-host responses after intestinal transplantation. The repertoire was sequenced with immunoSEQ multiplex PCR; TCRdb's copy has only in-frame clones and lacks some. There are about 36,000 clones in the sample; 94% occur only once, and roughly 0.22% lies in the top ten. These receptors' antigens are unknown. The sample here was unstimulated CD4+ T cells sorted from spleen or lymph node cells, taken before transplant. The receptors originated from a human donor who was the organ donor for an intestinal transplant.

The table lists this clone with a few counts. The V call is TRBV29-1, the J call TRBJ1-1; 8 bases are shared with TRBD1. J gave up 3 bases and V 6 bases, and 3 bases lay outside the gene matches. This CDR3 is 12 amino acids long. Germline V CDR1 and CDR2: SQVTM, ANQGSEA. The CDR3 DNA reads as TGCAGCGTAGACAGGGGTGACACTGAAGCTTTCTTT. Its protein product is CSVDRGDTEAFF.

The chain combines TRBV6-5 with TRBJ2-7; D ambiguous. The V end lost 5 bases, the J end lost 3 bases, and 14 bases lay between the germline ends. This CDR3 has 14 residues. From germline, CDR1 is MNHEY and CDR2 SVGAGI. The CDR3 is CASSEPAENYEQYF. CDR3 DNA sequence: TGTGCCAGCAGTGAACCAGCCGAGAACTACGAGCAGTACTTC.

V is TRBV30 and J is TRBJ2-4; 8 bases are shared with TRBD2. Unmatched junction bases numbered 18, after V lost 2 bases and J lost 9 bases. The CDR3 is 17 residues long. CDR1 and CDR2 (germline): GTSNPN, SVGIG (reference sequence). The CDR3 bases are TGTGCCTGGAGTTACCGCTACCGGGGGGGCCTCAAGGCCATTCAGTACTTC. Protein: CAWSYRYRGGLKAIQYF. The full variable domain, its missing parts supplied by reference TRBV30 and TRBJ2-4, is SQTIHQWPATLVQPVGSPLSLECTVEGTSNPNLYWYRQAAGRGLQLLFYSVGIGQISSEVPQNLSASRPQDRQFILSSKKLLLSDSGFYLCAWSYRYRGGLKAIQYFGAGTRLSVL.

The J gene is TRBJ1-1, the V gene TRBV15; a possible D gene is TRBD1 (5 bases). The CDR3 has 16 amino acids. The V gene's germline CDR1 is LNHNV and CDR2 YYDKDF (reference sequence). V lost 1 base and J 1 base, leaving 13 bases between the germline ends. CDR3 bases: TGTGCCACCAGCAGAGTGAGGGGCCAGGGGAACACTGAAGCTTTCTTT. The encoded protein is CATSRVRGQGNTEAFF.

This chain connects TRBV5-1 to TRBJ2-3; TRBD1 matches 9 bases. The CDR3 totals 14 residues. V trimming: 2 bases; J trimming: 6 bases; junction bases outside the gene matches: 4. Per germline, CDR1 SGHRS and CDR2 YFSETQ. CDR3 sequence reads: CASSLGQGPDTQYF. CDR3 DNA: TGCGCCAGCAGCTTAGGACAGGGGCCCGATACGCAGTATTTT.

V and J are TRBV6-6 and TRBJ2-7; tentatively, D is TRBD1 (6 bases). The CDR3 runs 14 residues. Germline lookup yields CDR1 MNHNY and CDR2 SVGAGI (reference sequence). The V end was cut by 4 bases, the J end by 1 base, with 11 bases between. The CDR3 nucleotides are TGTGCCAGCAGTTCCTTGACAGGTTCCTACGAGCAGTACTTC. Amino acid sequence: CASSSLTGSYEQYF.

V and J are TRBV6-5 and TRBJ1-5; D remains ambiguous. The CDR3 is 13 residues long. CDR1 is MNHEY and CDR2 is SVGAGI in the germline V gene. V was cut by 0 bases and J by 6 bases, with 6 bases left in between. As DNA, the CDR3 is TGTGCCAGCAGTTACTCAGGGAGTCAGCCCCAGCATTTT. Translated, it gives CASSYSGSQPQHF.

The rearrangement links TRBV6-6 to TRBJ1-4; TRBD1 aligns across 10 bases. This CDR3 comprises 15 residues. From germline, CDR1 is MNHNY and CDR2 SVGAGI (reference sequence). V shed 5 bases, J shed 7 bases, and the junction held 7 bases outside the gene matches. CDR3 loop: CASSHPGQGLEKLFF. The CDR3 coding sequence is TGTGCCAGCAGTCACCCGGGACAGGGGCTTGAAAAACTGTTTTTT.

The V call is TRBV4-3, the J call TRBJ2-2; 12 bases fit TRBD2. This CDR3 contains 18 residues. V was pared by 4 bases and J by 0 bases, with 6 bases of the junction left unmatched. The germline V gene has CDR1 LGHNA and CDR2 YSLEER. The CDR3 DNA follows: TGCGCCAGCAGCCGTCGACTAGCGGGGGACTCGAACACCGGGGAGCTGTTTTTT. This codes for CASSRRLAGDSNTGELFF.

The CDR3, as DNA: TGTGCCAGCAGCCCGCAACTAGCGGGGGTTGATGAGCAGTTCTTC. Translated: CASSPQLAGVDEQFF. The chain has TRBV7-7 and TRBJ2-1; 11 positions agree with TRBD2. CDR1 is SSHAT and CDR2 is FNYEAQ in the germline V gene (reference sequence). Losses at the gene ends were 5 bases for V and 8 bases for J; bases not matched to a gene: 8. The length of the CDR3 is 15 residues.

V and J are TRBV5-8 and TRBJ1-4; D gene ambiguous. Trimming removed 6 bases at V and 4 bases at J, with 10 bases between. The CDR3 has 13 amino acids. The germline CDR1 and CDR2 sequences are SGHTS and YDEGEE. Here the CDR3 DNA reads TGTGCCAGCATCCGGGCCTTTAATGAAAAACTGTTTTTT. Its translation is CASIRAFNEKLFF.

In this sample, this clone turned up once. The chain combines TRBV19 with TRBJ2-4, with D unclear. Germline V gene sequence: CDR1 LNHDA, CDR2 SQIVND (reference sequence). Trimming took off 3 bases at V and 0 bases at J, with 9 bases between the two ends. The CDR3 totals 15 residues. Written as DNA, the CDR3 is TGTGCCAGTAGTATGAACGGGCTAGCCAAAAACATTCAGTACTTC. Residues: CASSMNGLAKNIQYF. Together with reference TRBV19 and TRBJ2-4, the CDR3 gives the full variable domain: DGGITQSPKYLFRKEGQNVTLSCEQNLNHDAMYWYRQDPGQGLRLIYYSQIVNDFQKGDIAEGYSVSREKKESFPLTVTSAQKNPTAFYLCASSMNGLAKNIQYFGAGTRLSVL.

V is TRBV6-5 and J is TRBJ2-5; perhaps TRBD1 as D (6 bases). V dropped 5 bases and J dropped 1 base, with 8 bases sitting between them. Germline loops: CDR1 MNHEY, CDR2 SVGAGI. The CDR3 runs 13 residues. The CDR3: CASSRQAQETQYF. The CDR3 DNA follows: TGTGCCAGCAGTCGACAGGCCCAAGAGACCCAGTACTTC.

This chain joins TRBV10-1 and TRBJ2-7, with 9 bases aligning to TRBD1. The trim removed 3 bases at V and 3 bases at J, leaving 9 bases unmatched. Germline V gives CDR1 WNHNN, CDR2 SYGVQD (reference sequence). The CDR3 totals 16 residues. The DNA for the CDR3 is TGCGCCAGCAGTGAAACCCCTCCGGGACAGGGCTACGAGCAGTACTTC. Protein product: CASSETPPGQGYEQYF.

This chain joins TRBV30 and TRBJ1-1; the match to TRBD1 covers 8 bases. V lost 2 bases to trimming and J lost 4 bases; unmatched junction nucleotides: 6. Germline values: CDR1 GTSNPN, CDR2 SVGIG (reference sequence). This CDR3 has 14 amino acids. CDR3 nucleotides: TGTGCCTGGAGTCAGGACAGGGACGGCACTGAAGCTTTCTTT. Protein: CAWSQDRDGTEAFF. Complete variable domain (other parts from reference TRBV30 and TRBJ1-1): SQTIHQWPATLVQPVGSPLSLECTVEGTSNPNLYWYRQAAGRGLQLLFYSVGIGQISSEVPQNLSASRPQDRQFILSSKKLLLSDSGFYLCAWSQDRDGTEAFFGQGTRLTVV.

CDR3 sequence: CASSQGVRQGAWTYEQYF. The CDR3 DNA reads as TGCGCCAGCAGTCAAGGTGTAAGGCAGGGGGCTTGGACCTACGAGCAGTACTTC. This chain links TRBV23-1 with TRBJ2-7, with 8 bases aligning to TRBD1. TRBV23-1 is an ORF; its function is uncertain. This CDR3 is 18 amino acids long. V gave up 2 bases and J gave up 2 bases; unmatched junction bases: 14.

In its sample, this clone was seen once. The chain has TRBV7-9 and TRBJ1-2; 7 nucleotides line up with TRBD1. Germline values: CDR1 SEHNR, CDR2 FQNEAQ (reference sequence). With 7 bases clipped from V and 4 bases from J, the junction kept 9 bases outside the gene matches. This CDR3 has 14 residues. CDR3 protein: CASTRDSSLYGYTF. The CDR3 nucleotides are TGTGCCAGCACCCGGGACAGTTCGCTCTATGGCTACACCTTC.

The chain joins TRBV27 to TRBJ1-1; the D gene is possibly TRBD1 (5 bases). The length of the CDR3 is 13 residues. Between the trimmed V and J ends, which lost 5 bases and 4 bases, there was a span of 11 bases. Per the germline V gene, CDR1 is MNHEY and CDR2 is SMNVEV (reference sequence). The CDR3 DNA reads TGTGCCAGCAGTCAGGGCAGAGGCACTGAAGCTTTCTTT. Amino acids: CASSQGRGTEAFF.

This sequence joins TRBV2 and TRBJ1-5, with 8 bases aligning to TRBD1. The CDR3 has 14 residues. The J segment lost 4 bases and the V segment lost 4 bases, leaving 3 bases of the junction unmatched. Germline CDR1 is SNHLY and CDR2 is FYNNEI. CDR3 bases: TGTGCCAGCAGTGGGGACAGGACAAATCAGCCCCAGCATTTT. Translated, it gives CASSGDRTNQPQHF.

The chain carries TRBV11-3 and TRBJ2-2; TRBD1 might be the D (5 bases). The CDR3 spans 16 residues. V shed 2 bases and J shed 3 bases, with 13 bases lying between them. The germline gives CDR1 SGHNT, CDR2 YENEEA. The CDR3 region has the DNA TGTGCCAGCAGCTTAAAGGCAGGGTCGGACACCGGGGAGCTGTTTTTT. Translating gives CASSLKAGSDTGELFF.

The J gene is TRBJ1-3, the V gene TRBV4-3, with D unclear. This CDR3 has 17 residues. CDR1 is LGHNA and CDR2 is YSLEER in the germline V gene. V lost 0 bases to trimming and J lost 4 bases, with 16 bases between them. The CDR3 DNA follows: TGCGCCAGCAGCCAAGATCCTGGGTTTAAGGCCGGAAACACCATATATTTT. Translation: CASSQDPGFKAGNTIYF.

V and J are TRBV5-1 and TRBJ2-2, with 8 bases matching TRBD2. The V segment lost 5 bases and the J segment 0 bases; nucleotides outside the gene matches: 0. The CDR3 is 14 residues long. CDR1 and CDR2 (germline): SGHRS, YFSETQ. CDR3 coding DNA: TGCGCCAGCAGACTAGCGGCGAACACCGGGGAGCTGTTTTTT. Its translation is CASRLAANTGELFF.

The J gene is TRBJ1-2, the V gene TRBV18; 7 nucleotides align to TRBD1. Trimming at V came to 3 bases and at J to 3 bases, leaving 4 bases not matched to a gene. Looked up from germline, CDR1 is KGHSH and CDR2 is LQKENI. The CDR3 runs 14 residues. The chain's CDR3 is CASSPTGVYYGYTF. CDR3 nucleotide sequence: TGTGCCAGCTCACCTACAGGGGTCTACTATGGCTACACCTTC. The full variable domain, rest sourced from reference TRBV18 and TRBJ1-2, is NAGVMQNPRHLVRRRGQEARLRCSPMKGHSHVYWYRQLPEEGLKFMVYLQKENIIDESGMPKERFSAEFPKEGPSILRIQQVVRGDSAAYFCASSPTGVYYGYTFGSGTRLTVV.

V and J are TRBV19 and TRBJ1-5; D remains unclear. The germline CDR1 and CDR2 sequences are LNHDA and SQIVND (reference sequence). V was shortened by 6 bases and J by 2 bases, with 5 bases between the two germline ends. The CDR3 extends over 12 amino acids. The CDR3 loop reads CASRYGNQPQHF. The CDR3 DNA follows: TGTGCCAGTAGGTATGGCAATCAGCCCCAGCATTTT.

The chain carries TRBV5-1 and TRBJ2-5; maybe TRBD1 (6 bases). CDR3 length: 13 amino acids. Between the trimmed V and J ends, which lost 4 bases and 2 bases, there was a span of 9 bases. Germline CDR1 and CDR2: SGHRS and YFSETQ. CDR3 sequence: CASSRQVQETQYF. CDR3 coding DNA: TGCGCCAGCAGCCGACAGGTTCAAGAGACCCAGTACTTC.